This entry lists 10 T cell receptor beta chains sequenced from one sample in a study of CD8 T cells in cerebrospinal fluid in Alzheimer's disease. TCRdb re-called the 10x single-cell sequencing reads and catalogs CDR3 proteins one per entry, DNA excluded. The listing records about 1,200 distinct CDR3 sequences. What was sequenced was cerebrospinal fluid. Receptors were obtained from a human donor in good health.

This clonotype is identified as medium-sized from frequency. V and J are TRBV5-8 and TRBJ2-4; TCRdb gives TRBD1 as the D gene, but with no DNA this cannot be confirmed. This CDR3 region has 17 residues. Per germline, CDR1 SGHTS and CDR2 YDEGEE. The CDR3 reads CASSFRWTDLAKNIQYF.

According to its frequency, this clonotype is medium-sized (0.01 to 0.1%). This CDR3 is CASSLEGARSEQYF. The V and J genes are TRBV5-1 and TRBJ2-7; absent DNA, TCRdb's TRBD1 call cannot be checked. The CDR3 runs 14 residues. Germline values: CDR1 SGHRS, CDR2 YFSETQ.

By frequency, this clonotype is medium-sized. The chain combines TRBV27 with TRBJ1-1; lacking DNA, the TRBD1 call made by TCRdb goes unchecked. Per the germline V gene, CDR1 is MNHEY and CDR2 is SMNVEV (reference sequence). This CDR3 spans 13 amino acids. CDR3 region: CASRDGMNTEAFF.

Frequency places this clonotype as medium-sized. This chain links TRBV7-9 with TRBJ2-5; TCRdb lists TRBD1, though no DNA is available to test this call. Germline V lookup: CDR1 SEHNR, CDR2 FQNEAQ (reference sequence). The CDR3 spans 13 residues. CDR3 region: CASSFEAGETQYF.

This clonotype is identified as large (0.1 to 1%) from frequency. J is TRBJ2-5 and V is TRBV7-2; without DNA, the TCRdb call of TRBD2 cannot be checked. The length of the CDR3 is 14 residues. Germline V gene sequence: CDR1 SGHTA, CDR2 FQGNSA. The CDR3 reads CASSLDQGGETQYF.

Its frequency marks this clonotype as medium-sized. V is TRBV5-6 and J is TRBJ1-1; TCRdb's D call, TRBD1, is unchecked because there is no DNA. Germline V lookup: CDR1 SGHDT, CDR2 YYEEEE. This CDR3 is built from 15 residues. The CDR3: CASNRDRAVRAEAFF.

Judged by frequency, this clonotype is medium-sized. The chain carries TRBV6-1 and TRBJ2-1; TCRdb's D call of TRBD2 is untestable without DNA. CDR3 length: 15 amino acids. Germline values: CDR1 MNHNS, CDR2 SASEGT. The CDR3 loop reads CASSVTSGSYNEQFF.

This clonotype is medium-sized (0.01 to 0.1%) by frequency. V and J are TRBV12-3 or TRBV12-4 and TRBJ1-2; TCRdb names TRBD1, which stays unverified in the absence of DNA. This CDR3 contains 12 residues. CDR3: CASSPGDRRYTF.

The chain recombines TRBV3-1 with TRBJ2-2; TCRdb proposes TRBD1, but this gene call is untestable without DNA. Germline V gene data show CDR1 as LGHDT and CDR2 as YNNKEL (reference sequence). This CDR3 is built from 15 residues. Here the CDR3 reads CASRCEGTMTGELFF.

Its frequency marks this clonotype as large. The rearrangement joins TRBV5-1 to TRBJ2-7. CDR1 is SGHRS and CDR2 is YFSETQ in the germline V gene. The CDR3 consists of 13 residues. The chain's CDR3 is CASSVGLGYEQYF.